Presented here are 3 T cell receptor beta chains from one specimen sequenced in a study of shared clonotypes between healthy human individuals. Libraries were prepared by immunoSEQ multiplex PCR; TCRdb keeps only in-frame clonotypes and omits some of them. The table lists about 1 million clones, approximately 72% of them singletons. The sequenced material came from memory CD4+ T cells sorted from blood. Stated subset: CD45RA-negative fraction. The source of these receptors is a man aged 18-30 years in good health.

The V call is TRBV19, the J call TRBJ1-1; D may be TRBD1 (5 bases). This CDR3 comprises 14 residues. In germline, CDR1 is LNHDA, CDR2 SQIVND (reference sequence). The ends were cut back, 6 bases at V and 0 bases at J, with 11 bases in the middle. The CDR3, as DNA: TGTGCCAGTAGAAGGGGACCTATGAACACTGAAGCTTTCTTT. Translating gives CASRRGPMNTEAFF.

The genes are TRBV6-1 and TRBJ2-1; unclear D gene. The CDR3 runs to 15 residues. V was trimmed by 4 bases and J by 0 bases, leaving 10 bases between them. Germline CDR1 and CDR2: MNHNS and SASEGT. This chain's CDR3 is CASSANFVSYNEQFF. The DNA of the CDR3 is TGTGCCAGCAGTGCGAATTTCGTCTCCTACAATGAGCAGTTCTTC.

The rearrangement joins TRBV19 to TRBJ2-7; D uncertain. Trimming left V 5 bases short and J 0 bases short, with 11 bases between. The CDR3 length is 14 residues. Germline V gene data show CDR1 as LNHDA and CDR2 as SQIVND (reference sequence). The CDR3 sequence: CASSPLGSSYEQYF. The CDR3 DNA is TGTGCCAGTAGTCCGCTGGGCAGCTCCTACGAGCAGTACTTC.